What follows is one T cell receptor (beta chain) and its context. These data originate in a study of metastatic and nonmetastatic thyroid tumors. Study-wide context: Comparative analysis of repertoires was undertaken across blood and tumor or nodule tissue obtained from malignant and benign thyroid patients.

The entire patient cohort was treatment-naive prior to thyroid surgery. Study processing details: To classify distant metastasis in papillary thyroid cancer, a model was built from CDR3 differences across clinicopathological groups. TCRdb re-clonotyped the PCR reads through MiXCR. The V and J calls were determined by TCRdb, not by the authors. Of 60,000 to 85,000 clones in the sample, roughly 18% were seen once. The CDR3 is 19 amino acids. Germline V lookup: CDR1 DFQATT, CDR2 SNEGSKA (reference sequence). Trimming cost V 0 bases and J 0 bases; bases outside gene matches: 9. The gene calls are TRBV20-1 and TRBJ2-6, with 9 positions matching TRBD2. This clonotype was obtained from a female donor with papillary thyroid cancer or a benign thyroid nodule (not recorded which). Some clones in this sample may be carry-over from other donors' samples. The sample consisted of blood. The CDR3 region has the DNA TGCAGTGCTAGAGATGTAACTCGCGGGAGGGTCTCTGGGGCCAACGTCCTGACTTTC. It is translated as CSARDVTRGRVSGANVLTF.